This T cell receptor beta chain was sequenced in a study of blood T cell repertoires in COVID-19. Overall study: The United States, Italy and Spain were the sources of the acute and convalescent COVID-19 samples.

Assay: immunoSEQ multiplex PCR; the TCRdb copy retains only in-frame clones and omits some. The profile covers approximately 360,000 clones, with about 90% appearing a single time and about 2.1% taken by the ten largest. The CDR3 is 13 residues long. The germline V and J ends were trimmed by 8 bases and 0 bases, with 5 bases remaining between them. Germline CDR1 is WNHNN and CDR2 is SYGVQD (reference sequence). This clone was seen just once. This TCR was sampled from a man aged 40-49 years in a cohort exposed to, infected with or recovered from COVID-19 (not recorded which). V gene TRBV10-1 combines with J gene TRBJ2-6; D possibly corresponds to TRBD2 (5 bases). The sequenced material came from PBMCs or T cells enriched from blood (not recorded which). CDR3: CASGSSGANVLTF. The CDR3 DNA reads TGCGCCAGCGGGAGCTCTGGGGCCAACGTCCTGACTTTC.